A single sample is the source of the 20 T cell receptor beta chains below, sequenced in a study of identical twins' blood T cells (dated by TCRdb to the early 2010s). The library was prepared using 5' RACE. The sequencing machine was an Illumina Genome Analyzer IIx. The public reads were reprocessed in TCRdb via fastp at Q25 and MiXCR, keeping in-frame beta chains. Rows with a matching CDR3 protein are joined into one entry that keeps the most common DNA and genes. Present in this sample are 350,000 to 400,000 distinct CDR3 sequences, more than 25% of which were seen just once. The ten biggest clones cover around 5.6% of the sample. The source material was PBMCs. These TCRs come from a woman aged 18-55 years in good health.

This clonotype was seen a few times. Written as DNA, the CDR3 is TGCAGCGGAAGAGACGATACGCAGTATTTT. Its protein product is CSGRDDTQYF. V gene TRBV29-1 combines with J gene TRBJ2-3; D unresolved. The germline V gene encodes CDR1 SQVTM and CDR2 ANQGSEA. V was shortened by 7 bases and J by 6 bases, with 8 bases between the two germline ends. This CDR3 is built from 10 residues.

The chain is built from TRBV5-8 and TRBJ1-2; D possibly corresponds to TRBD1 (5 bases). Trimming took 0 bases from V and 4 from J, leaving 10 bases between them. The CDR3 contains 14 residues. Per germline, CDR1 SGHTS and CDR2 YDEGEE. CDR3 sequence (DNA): TGTGCCAGCAGCTTGGCCCCCGGGGGCTATGGCTACACCTTC. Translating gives CASSLAPGGYGYTF. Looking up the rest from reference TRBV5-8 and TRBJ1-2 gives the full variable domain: EAGVTQSPTHLIKTRGQQATLRCSPISGHTSVYWYQQALGLGLQFLLWYDEGEERNRGNFPPRFSGRQFPNYSSELNVNALELEDSALYLCASSLAPGGYGYTFGSGTRLTVV.

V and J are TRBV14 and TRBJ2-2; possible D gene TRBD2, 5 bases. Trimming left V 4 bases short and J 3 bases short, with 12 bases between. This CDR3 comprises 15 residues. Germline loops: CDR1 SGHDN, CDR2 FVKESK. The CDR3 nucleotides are TGTGCCAGCAGCCGAGTTGGAGGCTACACCGGGGAGCTGTTTTTT. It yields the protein CASSRVGGYTGELFF.

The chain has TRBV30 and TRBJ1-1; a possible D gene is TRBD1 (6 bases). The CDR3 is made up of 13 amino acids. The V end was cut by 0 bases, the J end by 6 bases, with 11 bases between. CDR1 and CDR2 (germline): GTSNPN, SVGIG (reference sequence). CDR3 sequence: CAWSVTGRSEAFF. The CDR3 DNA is TGTGCCTGGAGTGTAACAGGGCGGTCTGAAGCTTTCTTT.

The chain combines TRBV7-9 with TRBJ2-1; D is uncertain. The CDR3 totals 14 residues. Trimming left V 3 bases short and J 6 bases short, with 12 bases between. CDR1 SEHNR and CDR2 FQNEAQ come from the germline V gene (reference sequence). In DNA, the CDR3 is TGTGCCAGCAGCTTTTGGCCAGGCCCCAATGAGCAGTTCTTC. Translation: CASSFWPGPNEQFF.

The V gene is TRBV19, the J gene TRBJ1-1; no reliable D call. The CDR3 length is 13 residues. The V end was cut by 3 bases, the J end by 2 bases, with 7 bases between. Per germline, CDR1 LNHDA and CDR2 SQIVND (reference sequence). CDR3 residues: CASSMGSNTEAFF. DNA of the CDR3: TGTGCCAGTAGTATGGGAAGTAACACTGAAGCTTTCTTT.

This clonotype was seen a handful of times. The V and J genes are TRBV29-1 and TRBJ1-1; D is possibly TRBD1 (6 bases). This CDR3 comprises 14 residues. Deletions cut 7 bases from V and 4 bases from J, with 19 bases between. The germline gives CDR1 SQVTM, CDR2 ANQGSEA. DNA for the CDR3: TGCAGCGCGATGGGGGGCCTGGGGGCCACTGAAGCTTTCTTT. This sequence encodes CSAMGGLGATEAFF.

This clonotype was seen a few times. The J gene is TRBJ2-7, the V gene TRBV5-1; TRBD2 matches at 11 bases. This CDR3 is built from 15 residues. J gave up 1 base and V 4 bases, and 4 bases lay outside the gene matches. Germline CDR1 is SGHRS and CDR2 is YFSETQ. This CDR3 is CASSPTSGRSYEQYF. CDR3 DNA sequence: TGCGCCAGCAGCCCTACTAGCGGGAGATCCTACGAGCAGTACTTC.

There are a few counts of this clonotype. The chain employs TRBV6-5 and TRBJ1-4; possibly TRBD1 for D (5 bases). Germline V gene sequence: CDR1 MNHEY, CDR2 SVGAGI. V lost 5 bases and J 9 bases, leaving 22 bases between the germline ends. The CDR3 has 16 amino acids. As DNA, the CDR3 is TGTGCCAGCAGTCCCTTTGGTTTGGGGGAGGGAAAAAAACTGTTTTTT. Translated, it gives CASSPFGLGEGKKLFF.

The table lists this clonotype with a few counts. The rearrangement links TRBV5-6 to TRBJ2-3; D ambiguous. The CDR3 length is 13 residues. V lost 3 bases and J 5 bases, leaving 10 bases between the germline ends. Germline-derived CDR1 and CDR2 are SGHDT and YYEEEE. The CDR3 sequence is CASSSGLVDTQYF. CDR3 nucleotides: TGTGCCAGCAGCTCGGGTTTGGTAGATACGCAGTATTTT.

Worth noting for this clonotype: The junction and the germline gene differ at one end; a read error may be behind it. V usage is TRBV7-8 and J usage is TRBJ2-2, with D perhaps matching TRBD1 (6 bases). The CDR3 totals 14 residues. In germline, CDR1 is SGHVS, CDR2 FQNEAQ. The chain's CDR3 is CVSSFGQYTGELFF. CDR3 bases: TGTGTCAGCAGCTTCGGACAGTACACCGGGGAGCTGTTTTTT.

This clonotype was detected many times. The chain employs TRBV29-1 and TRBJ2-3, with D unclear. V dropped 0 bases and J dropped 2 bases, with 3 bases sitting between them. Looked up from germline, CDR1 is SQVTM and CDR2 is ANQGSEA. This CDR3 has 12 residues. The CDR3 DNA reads TGCAGCGTTGAAGAAGCCACAGATACGCAGTATTTT. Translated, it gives CSVEEATDTQYF.

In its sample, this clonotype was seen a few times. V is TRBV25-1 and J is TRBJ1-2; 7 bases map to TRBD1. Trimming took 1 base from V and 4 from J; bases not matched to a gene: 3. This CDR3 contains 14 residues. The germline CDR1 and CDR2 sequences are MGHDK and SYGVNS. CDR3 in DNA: TGTGCCAGCAGTGAATGGCGACAGGGCTATGGCTACACCTTC. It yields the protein CASSEWRQGYGYTF.

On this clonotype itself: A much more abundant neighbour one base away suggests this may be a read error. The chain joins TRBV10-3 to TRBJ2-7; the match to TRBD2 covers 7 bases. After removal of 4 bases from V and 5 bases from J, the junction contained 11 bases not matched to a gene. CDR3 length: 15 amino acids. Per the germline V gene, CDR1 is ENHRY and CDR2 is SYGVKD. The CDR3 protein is CAISAGLSGGNEQYF. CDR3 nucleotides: TGTGCCATCAGTGCCGGACTATCGGGAGGTAACGAGCAGTACTTC.

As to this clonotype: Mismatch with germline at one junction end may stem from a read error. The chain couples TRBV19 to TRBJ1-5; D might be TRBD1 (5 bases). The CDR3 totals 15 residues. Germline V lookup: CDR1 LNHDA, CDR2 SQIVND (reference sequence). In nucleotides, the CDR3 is TGTGCCAGTGGGTTATGGGGGTTCGGCAATCGGCCCCAGCATTTT. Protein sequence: CASGLWGFGNRPQHF.

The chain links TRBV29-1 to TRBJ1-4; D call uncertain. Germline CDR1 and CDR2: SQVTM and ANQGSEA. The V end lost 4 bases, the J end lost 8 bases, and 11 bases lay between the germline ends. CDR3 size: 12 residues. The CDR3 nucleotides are TGCAGCGTTGGACGGACCGAAGAAAAACTGTTTTTT. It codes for CSVGRTEEKLFF.

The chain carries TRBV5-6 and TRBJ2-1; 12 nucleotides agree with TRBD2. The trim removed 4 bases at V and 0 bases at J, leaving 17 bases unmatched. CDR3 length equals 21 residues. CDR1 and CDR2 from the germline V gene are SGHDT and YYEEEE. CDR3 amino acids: CASSQLGLAGGKTSSYNEQFF. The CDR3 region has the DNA TGTGCCAGCAGCCAATTGGGGCTAGCGGGAGGGAAGACTAGCTCCTACAATGAGCAGTTCTTC. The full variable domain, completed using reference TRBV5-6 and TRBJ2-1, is DAGVTQSPTHLIKTRGQQVTLRCSPKSGHDTVSWYQQALGQGPQFIFQYYEEEERQRGNFPDRFSGHQFPNYSSELNVNALLLGDSALYLCASSQLGLAGGKTSSYNEQFFGPGTRLTVL.

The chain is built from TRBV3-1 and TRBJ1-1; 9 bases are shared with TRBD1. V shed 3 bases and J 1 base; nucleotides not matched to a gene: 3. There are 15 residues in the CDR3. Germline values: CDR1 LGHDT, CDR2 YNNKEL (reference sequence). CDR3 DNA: TGTGCCAGCAGCCATCCACAGGGGGCGAACACTGAAGCTTTCTTT. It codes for CASSHPQGANTEAFF.

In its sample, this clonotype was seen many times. CDR3 in amino acids: CASSYSGPGVDTQYF. For the CDR3, the DNA is TGTGCCAGCAGTTACTCGGGGCCCGGGGTAGATACGCAGTATTTT. The chain employs TRBV6-5 and TRBJ2-3; D may be TRBD1 or TRBD2 (5 bases each). V shed 0 bases and J shed 5 bases, with 12 bases lying between them. The CDR3 has 15 amino acids. Germline CDR1 MNHEY, CDR2 SVGAGI.

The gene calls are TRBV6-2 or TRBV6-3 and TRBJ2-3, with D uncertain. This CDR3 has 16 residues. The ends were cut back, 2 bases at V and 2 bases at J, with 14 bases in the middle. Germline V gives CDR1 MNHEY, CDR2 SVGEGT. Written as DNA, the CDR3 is TGTGCCAGCAGTTACGAGGCGGCATCTAACACAGATACGCAGTATTTT. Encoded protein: CASSYEAASNTDTQYF.